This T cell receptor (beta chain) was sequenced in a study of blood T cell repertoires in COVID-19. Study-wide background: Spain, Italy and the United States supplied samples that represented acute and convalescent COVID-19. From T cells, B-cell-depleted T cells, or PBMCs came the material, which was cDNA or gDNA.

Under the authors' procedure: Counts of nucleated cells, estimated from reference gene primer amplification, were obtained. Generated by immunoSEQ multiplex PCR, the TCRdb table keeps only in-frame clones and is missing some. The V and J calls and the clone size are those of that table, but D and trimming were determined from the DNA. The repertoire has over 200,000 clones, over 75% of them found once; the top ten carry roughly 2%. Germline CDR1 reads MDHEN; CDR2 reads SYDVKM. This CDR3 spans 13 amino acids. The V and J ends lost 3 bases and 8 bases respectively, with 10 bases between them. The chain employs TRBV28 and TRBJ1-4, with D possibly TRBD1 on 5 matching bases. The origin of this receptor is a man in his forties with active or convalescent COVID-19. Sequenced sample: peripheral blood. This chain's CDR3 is CASSFEQGEKLFF. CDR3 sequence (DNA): TGTGCCAGCAGTTTTGAGCAGGGCGAAAAACTGTTTTTT.